The 5 T cell receptor beta chains reported below all come from one sample, sequenced in a study of CD8 T cells in acute hepatitis C reinfection. Time point here: naive CD8 control sorted from an acute-time-point sample. Sequencing used immunoSEQ multiplex PCR; TCRdb keeps in-frame clones, though not all of them. Counted here are 30,000 to 40,000 clones, 80% to 90% occurring once; the ten biggest clones make up approximately 11%. The sample was naive CD8+ T cells from PBMCs. The receptors were gathered from a woman aged 18-35 years who spontaneously cleared hepatitis C infection.

The chain is built from TRBV4-1 and TRBJ2-7, with unresolved D. The CDR3 extends over 13 amino acids. CDR1 MGHRA and CDR2 YSYEKL come from the germline V gene. V dropped 6 bases and J dropped 3 bases, with 12 bases sitting between them. CDR3 sequence (DNA): TGCGCCAGCAGTGACGGAACCGGCTACGAGCAGTACTTC. As protein: CASSDGTGYEQYF.

The chain combines TRBV27 with TRBJ1-3, with no clear D. The CDR3 totals 15 residues. V lost 5 bases and J 2 bases, leaving 13 bases between the germline ends. The V gene's germline CDR1 is MNHEY and CDR2 SMNVEV (reference sequence). CDR3 in DNA: TGTGCCAGCAGTATGACTGACGCGCCTGGAAACACCATATATTTT. Translating it yields CASSMTDAPGNTIYF.

The CDR3 here is CASSGGTGKRYEAFF. The CDR3 DNA reads as TGTGCCAGCAGTGGGGGGACAGGAAAAAGATATGAAGCTTTCTTT. J is TRBJ1-1 and V is TRBV25-1; 8 bases agree with TRBD1. V dropped 4 bases and J dropped 7; count of bases not matched to a gene: 11. CDR1 is MGHDK, CDR2 SYGVNS, per germline. The CDR3 has 15 residues.

The chain joins TRBV7-9 to TRBJ2-1; D not certain. Trimming shortened V by 5 bases and J by 5 bases, and 16 bases separated the two germline ends. This CDR3 is built from 15 residues. Germline loops: CDR1 SEHNR, CDR2 FQNEAQ (reference sequence). The CDR3 nucleotides are TGTGCCAGCAGCGCTACCCCCCCCAAACACAATGAGCAGTTCTTC. Its protein product is CASSATPPKHNEQFF.

V usage is TRBV11-1 and J usage is TRBJ2-7, with 7 bases that match TRBD2. CDR3 length: 17 amino acids. The J segment lost 7 bases and the V segment lost 5 bases, leaving 20 bases of the junction unmatched. The germline gives CDR1 SGHAT, CDR2 FQDESV (reference sequence). CDR3: CASSDFAKGREGGEQYF. CDR3 DNA sequence: TGTGCCAGCAGCGATTTTGCTAAGGGGAGGGAAGGAGGTGAGCAGTACTTC.